The 30 T cell receptor beta chains below all came from one sample that was sequenced in a study of a mutant IDH1 vaccine in newly diagnosed glioma. TCRdb's table, derived via immunoSEQ multiplex PCR, lists solely in-frame clones and lacks some. The sample holds tens of thousands of clones, approximately 80% seen once. This sample's time point: week 35, safety follow-up. Vaccine doses each comprised 300 ug of mutant IDH1 20-mer peptide, with topical imiquimod. The antigens of these receptors remain unknown. The source material was PBMCs, sampled from a glioma patient whose treatment included an IDH1 peptide vaccine. The receptors stem from a man between 40 and 49 years old with glioma.

The rearrangement joins TRBV9 to TRBJ1-3; D call uncertain. Germline-derived CDR1 and CDR2 are SGDLS and YYNGEE. The CDR3 sequence is 15 residues long. The V end was cut by 0 bases, the J end by 2 bases, with 9 bases between. The CDR3 is CASSVEGIAGNTIYF. CDR3 DNA sequence: TGTGCCAGCAGCGTAGAGGGAATTGCTGGAAACACCATATATTTT.

This sequence joins TRBV5-5 and TRBJ1-1, with 8 bases identical to TRBD1. The V segment lost 4 bases and the J segment 10 bases; nucleotides outside the gene matches: 12. This CDR3 has 14 residues. CDR1 SGHKS and CDR2 YYEKEE come from the germline V gene (reference sequence). CDR3 DNA: TGTGCCAGCAGCCCGCAGGGGGCGGGGGATGGAGCTTTCTTT. Protein sequence: CASSPQGAGDGAFF.

This chain joins TRBV4-1 and TRBJ2-5, with unresolved D. This CDR3 is 12 amino acids long. The V end lost 0 bases, the J end lost 4 bases, and 3 bases lay between the germline ends. The germline CDR1 and CDR2 sequences are MGHRA and YSYEKL. For the CDR3, the DNA is TGCGCCAGCAGCCAAGATCTAGAGACCCAGTACTTC. This gives the protein CASSQDLETQYF.

This clone was seen a single time. The V call is TRBV4-1, the J call TRBJ1-3; 8 bases match TRBD1. The germline V gene has CDR1 MGHRA and CDR2 YSYEKL. The CDR3 is 16 amino acids. V was pared by 3 bases and J by 3 bases, with 7 bases of the junction left unmatched. This CDR3 is CASSHLGTGLGNTIYF. The CDR3 DNA is TGCGCCAGCAGCCACCTCGGGACAGGACTTGGAAACACCATATATTTT.

The chain recombines TRBV9 with TRBJ2-3; D unclear. CDR3 length: 13 residues. Germline V gene sequence: CDR1 SGDLS, CDR2 YYNGEE. Trimming pared 5 bases from V and 4 bases from J, leaving 11 bases between. In DNA, the CDR3 is TGTGCCAGCAGAGGCGTTCGATCAGATACGCAGTATTTT. Amino acid sequence: CASRGVRSDTQYF.

V and J are TRBV15 and TRBJ2-5; 11 nucleotides line up with TRBD1. V was pared by 5 bases and J by 2 bases, with 4 bases of the junction left unmatched. The CDR3 extends over 15 amino acids. Germline CDR1 is LNHNV and CDR2 is YYDKDF (reference sequence). The CDR3 protein is CATSGWDRGQETQYF. For the CDR3, the DNA is TGTGCCACCAGCGGATGGGACAGGGGGCAAGAGACCCAGTACTTC. Variable domain in full (rest from reference TRBV15 and TRBJ2-5): DAMVIQNPRYQVTQFGKPVTLSCSQTLNHNVMYWYQQKSSQAPKLLFHYYDKDFNNEADTPDNFQSRRPNTSFCFLDIRSPGLGDTAMYLCATSGWDRGQETQYFGPGTRLLVL.

The rearrangement uses TRBV10-2 and TRBJ2-5; 11 nucleotides line up with TRBD2. V shed 10 bases, J shed 5 bases, and the junction held 12 bases outside the gene matches. The CDR3 has 15 residues. Looked up from germline, CDR1 is WSHSY and CDR2 is SAAADI. The CDR3 here is CATQAASGGWETQYF. In DNA form, the CDR3 reads TGCGCCACCCAAGCCGCTAGCGGGGGGTGGGAGACCCAGTACTTC.

This chain links TRBV19 with TRBJ2-7, with D perhaps matching TRBD1 or TRBD2 (5 bases each). The CDR3 totals 13 residues. V was cut by 5 bases and J by 5 bases, with 13 bases left in between. The germline V gene encodes CDR1 LNHDA and CDR2 SQIVND (reference sequence). The CDR3 nucleotides are TGTGCCAGTAGTCGGGACCCTAGGGACGAGCAGTACTTC. Encoded protein: CASSRDPRDEQYF.

This chain links TRBV28 with TRBJ1-2, with D hard to call. Trimming removed 6 bases at V and 7 bases at J, with 12 bases between. The CDR3 loop spans 12 amino acids. Looked up from germline, CDR1 is MDHEN and CDR2 is SYDVKM. The CDR3 DNA sequence: TGTGCCAGCAGGTTTCAGTGGGGTGGCTACACCTTC. It is translated as CASRFQWGGYTF.

The rearrangement links TRBV28 to TRBJ2-1; D gene unclear. Trimming left V 2 bases short and J 4 bases short, with 3 bases between. The CDR3 has 12 amino acids. Germline CDR1 is MDHEN and CDR2 is SYDVKM. The CDR3 bases are TGTGCCAGCAGTTTAGGATACAATGAGCAGTTCTTC. Protein: CASSLGYNEQFF.

The genes are TRBV7-2 and TRBJ2-7, with D possibly matching TRBD2 (6 bases). The CDR3 consists of 14 residues. V was shortened by 7 bases and J by 4 bases, with 17 bases between the two germline ends. Germline V CDR1 and CDR2: SGHTA, FQGNSA. CDR3 residues: CASTLLGGWYEQYF. The DNA for the CDR3 is TGTGCCAGCACCCTTCTGGGGGGTTGGTACGAGCAGTACTTC.

The chain recombines TRBV30 with TRBJ2-7; TRBD1 is a possible D gene (5 bases). This CDR3 is 13 amino acids long. The V end was cut by 0 bases, the J end by 6 bases, with 12 bases between. The V gene's germline CDR1 is GTSNPN and CDR2 SVGIG (reference sequence). CDR3 bases: TGTGCCTGGAGTGTAGGGCAGGGCGGCGAGCAGTACTTC. Encoded protein: CAWSVGQGGEQYF.

The V call is TRBV9, the J call TRBJ2-5, with 16 bases fitting TRBD2. Germline V gene data show CDR1 as SGDLS and CDR2 as YYNGEE. The CDR3 sequence is 15 residues long. V trimming: 0 bases; J trimming: 9 bases; junction bases outside the gene matches: 2. The CDR3 sequence is CASSVEGTSGRAQYF. The CDR3 coding sequence is TGTGCCAGCAGCGTAGAGGGGACTAGCGGGAGGGCCCAGTACTTC.

The gene calls are TRBV9 and TRBJ2-1; 9 nucleotides match TRBD2. J gave up 7 bases and V 4 bases, and 9 bases lay outside the gene matches. The CDR3 has 15 residues. Germline values: CDR1 SGDLS, CDR2 YYNGEE. The CDR3 spells CASSFGRSGRNEQFF. The CDR3, as DNA: TGTGCCAGCAGCTTTGGGCGGAGCGGGAGGAATGAGCAGTTCTTC.

The chain carries TRBV28 and TRBJ1-5; D is unresolved. V was trimmed by 5 bases and J by 3 bases, leaving 2 bases between them. The germline CDR1 and CDR2 sequences are MDHEN and SYDVKM. The CDR3 is 11 amino acids. The CDR3 DNA sequence: TGTGCCAGCAGTCCCAATCAGCCCCAGCATTTT. It translates to CASSPNQPQHF. The complete variable domain, with remaining parts taken from reference TRBV28 and TRBJ1-5, reads DVKVTQSSRYLVKRTGEKVFLECVQDMDHENMFWYRQDPGLGLRLIYFSYDVKMKEKGDIPEGYSVSREKKERFSLILESASTNQTSMYLCASSPNQPQHFGDGTRLSIL.

This chain joins TRBV28 and TRBJ2-5; D is perhaps TRBD1 (5 bases). The CDR3 is 12 residues long. V lost 3 bases to trimming and J lost 4 bases, with 6 bases between them. Germline assignment: CDR1 MDHEN and CDR2 SYDVKM. The CDR3 bases are TGTGCCAGCAGTTTTAGGGGAGAGACCCAGTACTTC. Translated, it gives CASSFRGETQYF.

This clone was detected only a few times. The chain is built from TRBV5-4 and TRBJ2-3; D remains ambiguous. The CDR3 extends over 14 amino acids. Germline V gives CDR1 SGHNT, CDR2 YYREEE (reference sequence). V was shortened by 2 bases and J by 4 bases, with 11 bases between the two germline ends. The CDR3: CASSFSLDSDTQYF. CDR3 coding DNA: TGTGCCAGCAGCTTCTCCCTAGATTCAGATACGCAGTATTTT.

The rearrangement uses TRBV28 and TRBJ2-2; perhaps TRBD2 as D (5 bases). The V gene's germline CDR1 is MDHEN and CDR2 SYDVKM. This CDR3 region has 14 residues. The V and J ends lost 4 bases and 4 bases respectively, with 10 bases between them. As DNA, the CDR3 is TGTGCCAGCAGTTCCGGGGAGCCCACCGGGGAGCTGTTTTTT. Translated, it gives CASSSGEPTGELFF.

This clone was recorded a few times. One junction end does not reproduce the germline sequence, and a read error may be involved. The chain uses TRBV19 and TRBJ1-1; D is unclear. This CDR3 region has 13 residues. From germline, CDR1 is LNHDA and CDR2 SQIVND (reference sequence). The DNA of the CDR3 is TGTGCCAGCGCCTGGACGGACCAGGTTGAACCTTTCTTT. Its translation: CASAWTDQVEPFF.

V usage is TRBV7-6 and J usage is TRBJ2-3; 7 bases map to TRBD1. With 1 base clipped from V and 0 bases from J, the junction kept 10 bases outside the gene matches. Germline V gene lookup returns CDR1 SGHVS and CDR2 FNYEAQ. This CDR3 has 18 residues. This chain's CDR3 is CASSLGPGGSTSTDTQYF. CDR3 bases: TGTGCCAGCAGCTTAGGTCCAGGGGGTTCTACTAGCACAGATACGCAGTATTTT.

The gene calls are TRBV5-1 and TRBJ2-5; TRBD2 aligns across 12 bases. Germline assignment: CDR1 SGHRS and CDR2 YFSETQ. The CDR3 has 17 amino acids. The V and J ends lost 4 bases and 3 bases, in that order; junction bases with no gene match: 10. The CDR3 spells CASSPRLAGVKKETQYF. In DNA, the CDR3 is TGCGCCAGCAGCCCCAGACTAGCGGGAGTGAAAAAAGAGACCCAGTACTTC. The complete variable domain, with remaining parts taken from reference TRBV5-1 and TRBJ2-5, reads KAGVTQTPRYLIKTRGQQVTLSCSPISGHRSVSWYQQTPGQGLQFLFEYFSETQRNKGNFPGRFSGRQFSNSRSEMNVSTLELGDSALYLCASSPRLAGVKKETQYFGPGTRLLVL.

The chain is built from TRBV7-9 and TRBJ1-4, with a possible D match to TRBD1 (5 bases). V was shortened by 1 base and J by 7 bases, with 7 bases between the two germline ends. The germline V gene has CDR1 SEHNR and CDR2 FQNEAQ (reference sequence). The CDR3 sequence is 13 residues long. Written as DNA, the CDR3 is TGTGCCAGCAGCTTAGTGAGGGGTGAAAAACTGTTTTTT. Translating gives CASSLVRGEKLFF.

The V call is TRBV4-2, the J call TRBJ2-2; 7 nucleotides line up with TRBD2. The CDR3 has 16 residues. The J segment lost 6 bases and the V segment lost 4 bases, leaving 11 bases of the junction unmatched. Germline values: CDR1 LGHNA, CDR2 YNFKEQ. The CDR3 DNA follows: TGTGCCAGCAGCCGTGACCCCGGACTAGGCGCCGGGGAGCTGTTTTTT. Translated, it gives CASSRDPGLGAGELFF.

The J gene is TRBJ2-7, the V gene TRBV28, with D possibly TRBD2 on 6 matching bases. This CDR3 region has 14 residues. CDR1 and CDR2 (germline): MDHEN, SYDVKM. Deletions cut 2 bases from V and 7 bases from J, with 15 bases between. CDR3 amino acids: CASSLPLGAGEQYF. The DNA for the CDR3 is TGTGCCAGCAGTTTACCCCTTGGGGCGGGGGAGCAGTACTTC.

DNA for the CDR3: TGTGCCAGCAGCTTCGCGAAGGACAGCACAGATACGCAGTATTTT. It translates to CASSFAKDSTDTQYF. This rearrangement joins TRBV13 to TRBJ2-3; no definite D call. Germline V gene sequence: CDR1 PRHDT, CDR2 FYEKMQ (reference sequence). V was clipped by 3 bases and J by 0 bases, with 10 bases between them. The CDR3 is 15 amino acids.

The rearrangement links TRBV6-6 to TRBJ1-5; D remains unclear. CDR3 size: 14 residues. V was clipped by 5 bases and J by 2 bases, with 10 bases between them. CDR1 MNHNY and CDR2 SVGAGI come from the germline V gene (reference sequence). As DNA, the CDR3 is TGTGCCAGCAGTACGAGGGAGGGCAATCAGCCCCAGCATTTT. Its translation: CASSTREGNQPQHF.

CDR3 residues: CASSKRSGSMTDTQYF. CDR3 DNA sequence: TGTGCCAGCAGCAAGCGGAGCGGGAGTATGACAGATACGCAGTATTTT. This chain links TRBV21-1 with TRBJ2-3; TRBD2 was called by the table and not checked on the DNA. TRBV21-1 is flagged as a pseudogene. This CDR3 region has 16 residues.

About this clone: One junction end disagrees with the germline gene, perhaps due to a read error. DNA for the CDR3: TGTGCTAGCAGCCCAGAGGGGGGGAGCACAGATACGCAGTATTTT. Its translation is CASSPEGGSTDTQYF. This rearrangement joins TRBV7-7 to TRBJ2-3, with D tentatively TRBD2 (7 bases). The CDR3 consists of 15 residues. Germline-derived CDR1 and CDR2 are SSHAT and FNYEAQ (reference sequence).

V gene TRBV4-1 combines with J gene TRBJ1-4; 7 bases agree with TRBD1. This CDR3 region has 16 residues. Germline V gene sequence: CDR1 MGHRA, CDR2 YSYEKL. Trimming took 4 bases from V and 2 from J; bases not matched to a gene: 7. The DNA for the CDR3 is TGCGCCAGCAGCCCGCACGAGGGGGCGACTAATGAAAAACTGTTTTTT. This codes for CASSPHEGATNEKLFF.

The J gene is TRBJ2-2, the V gene TRBV18; TRBD2 is a possible D gene (5 bases). There are 14 residues in the CDR3. From germline, CDR1 is KGHSH and CDR2 LQKENI. Deletions cut 0 bases from V and 5 bases from J, with 7 bases between. CDR3 residues: CASSPPRETGELFF. The CDR3 DNA reads as TGTGCCAGCTCACCACCGAGGGAAACCGGGGAGCTGTTTTTT.